These 31 T cell receptor beta chains were sequenced from one sample in a study of T-cell reconstitution after alpha-beta-depleted transplantation in children. The TCRbeta library incorporated unique molecular identifiers. TCRdb processed the PCR reads anew with MiXCR; each CDR3 protein has one entry. The sample shows 250,000 to 400,000 distinct CDR3 sequences, 23% of them seen only once. The sample in question was PBMCs, mostly from graft donor cells, obtained 180 days after TCRalphabeta/CD19-depleted stem cell transplant. These receptors were collected from a male patient aged 10-17 years who had a stem cell transplant for acute lymphoblastic leukemia, so the T cells may come from the graft donor.

This clonotype was seen only a few times. The V call is TRBV12-3 or TRBV12-4, the J call TRBJ1-2; D is uncertain. With 7 bases removed from V and 4 bases from J, the gap between germline ends came to 22 bases. The CDR3 contains 16 residues. The CDR3 loop reads CASNSNGYTGTYGYTF. The CDR3 DNA reads as TGTGCCAGCAATTCCAACGGGTATACGGGAACCTATGGCTACACCTTC.

The chain recombines TRBV4-1 with TRBJ2-7; 16 bases are a match to TRBD2. Germline-derived CDR1 and CDR2 are MGHRA and YSYEKL. V lost 0 bases to trimming and J lost 3 bases; unmatched junction nucleotides: 14. CDR3 size: 21 residues. The CDR3 DNA reads TGCGCCAGCAGCCAAGAAGGTCTCGGGACTAGCGGGAGGGCCCCATACTACGAGCAGTACTTC. Encoded protein: CASSQEGLGTSGRAPYYEQYF.

The chain carries TRBV5-6 and TRBJ2-3; 10 bases align to TRBD2. J lost 0 bases, V lost 3 bases, and 4 bases had no gene match. This CDR3 region has 16 residues. Germline values: CDR1 SGHDT, CDR2 YYEEEE. CDR3 sequence (DNA): TGTGCCAGCAGCTCCCTAGCGGGGGCTAGCACAGATACGCAGTATTTT. Translation: CASSSLAGASTDTQYF. Variable domain in full (rest from reference TRBV5-6 and TRBJ2-3): DAGVTQSPTHLIKTRGQQVTLRCSPKSGHDTVSWYQQALGQGPQFIFQYYEEEERQRGNFPDRFSGHQFPNYSSELNVNALLLGDSALYLCASSSLAGASTDTQYFGPGTRLTVL.

This clonotype was detected a few times. This chain joins TRBV5-1 and TRBJ2-7; D possibly matches TRBD1 or TRBD2 (5 bases each). Trimming stripped 4 bases from V and 1 base from J, with 12 bases between. The CDR3 contains 14 residues. Germline V gene sequence: CDR1 SGHRS, CDR2 YFSETQ. The CDR3 DNA sequence: TGCGCCAGCAGCCTCCGGGACCAATCCTACGAGCAGTACTTC. This translates into CASSLRDQSYEQYF.

The chain employs TRBV4-1 and TRBJ2-7; TRBD1 aligns across 8 bases. After removal of 0 bases from V and 1 base from J, the junction contained 5 bases not matched to a gene. This CDR3 contains 16 residues. CDR1 is MGHRA and CDR2 is YSYEKL in the germline V gene. For the CDR3, the DNA is TGCGCCAGCAGCCAAGATGGGACAGGATTTTCCTACGAGCAGTACTTC. This encodes CASSQDGTGFSYEQYF.

The sample holds a few counts of this clonotype. The V call is TRBV6-1, the J call TRBJ2-3; 7 bases match TRBD1. The CDR3 runs to 15 residues. The V and J ends lost 6 bases and 2 bases, in that order; junction bases with no gene match: 8. Germline CDR1 and CDR2: MNHNS and SASEGT. Here the CDR3 reads CASRQTGLSTDTQYF. Here the CDR3 DNA reads TGTGCCAGCAGACAGACAGGGCTTTCCACAGATACGCAGTATTTT.

DNA of the CDR3: TGCAGCGTTGGAAGCAGCACAGATACGCAGTATTTT. As protein: CSVGSSTDTQYF. The V gene is TRBV29-1, the J gene TRBJ2-3; D unclear. The germline V gene encodes CDR1 SQVTM and CDR2 ANQGSEA. V was shortened by 4 bases and J by 0 bases, with 5 bases between the two germline ends. The CDR3 runs to 12 residues.

This sequence joins TRBV4-1 and TRBJ2-7, with 9 positions matching TRBD2. V gave up 5 bases and J gave up 2 bases; unmatched junction bases: 4. Germline loops: CDR1 MGHRA, CDR2 YSYEKL. This CDR3 has 14 residues. CDR3 residues: CASSGREGPYEQYF. The DNA for the CDR3 is TGCGCCAGCAGCGGGCGGGAGGGACCCTACGAGCAGTACTTC.

This clonotype was observed at least ten times. The V and J genes are TRBV7-3 and TRBJ2-2, with D unclear. Trimming took 1 base from V and 1 from J, leaving 1 base between them. Per the germline V gene, CDR1 is SGHTA and CDR2 is FQGTGA. This CDR3 has 13 residues. Written as DNA, the CDR3 is TGTGCCAGCAGCTTAATGAACACCGGGGAGCTGTTTTTT. This translates into CASSLMNTGELFF.

This clonotype has a handful of counts. This chain joins TRBV12-3 or TRBV12-4 and TRBJ2-1; 8 bases are shared with TRBD2. The CDR3 length is 14 residues. V dropped 2 bases and J dropped 9; count of bases not matched to a gene: 6. CDR3 region: CASSLLLAGREQFF. In DNA form, the CDR3 reads TGTGCCAGCAGTTTATTGCTAGCGGGCCGTGAGCAGTTCTTC.

The chain couples TRBV5-1 to TRBJ1-1; D not resolved. Germline V CDR1 and CDR2: SGHRS, YFSETQ. Deletions cut 3 bases from V and 1 base from J, with 10 bases between. This CDR3 spans 14 amino acids. The CDR3 bases are TGCGCCAGCAGCTCCCGTGGCCCGAACACTGAAGCTTTCTTT. This encodes CASSSRGPNTEAFF.

This chain connects TRBV27 to TRBJ2-3; D perhaps matches TRBD1 (6 bases). With 3 bases removed from V and 2 bases from J, the gap between germline ends came to 12 bases. Looked up from germline, CDR1 is MNHEY and CDR2 is SMNVEV (reference sequence). The CDR3 spans 15 residues. This chain's CDR3 is CASSFRDTITDTQYF. CDR3 nucleotides: TGTGCCAGCAGTTTCCGGGACACCATCACAGATACGCAGTATTTT.

This clonotype was seen a few times. The CDR3 here is CASSGSGTSGKSSYNEQFF. Written as DNA, the CDR3 is TGTGCCAGCAGCGGTTCCGGGACTAGCGGGAAGAGTTCCTACAATGAGCAGTTCTTC. V and J are TRBV11-1 and TRBJ2-1; 13 bases agree with TRBD2. The V and J ends lost 5 bases and 1 base, in that order; junction bases with no gene match: 11. This CDR3 comprises 19 residues. Germline lookup yields CDR1 SGHAT and CDR2 FQDESV (reference sequence).

This clonotype was seen more than once but under ten times. The J gene is TRBJ2-1, the V gene TRBV5-1, with 7 nucleotides matching TRBD2. This CDR3 region has 15 residues. The ends lost 4 bases at V and 2 bases at J; junction bases unmatched: 6. CDR1 is SGHRS, CDR2 YFSETQ, per germline. The CDR3 DNA sequence: TGCGCCAGCAGCGGGAGGACTAGTCCCTACAATGAGCAGTTCTTC. It encodes CASSGRTSPYNEQFF.

This clonotype came up once. The genes are TRBV7-6 and TRBJ2-6; D remains unclear. Germline-derived CDR1 and CDR2 are SGHVS and FNYEAQ. Trimming took 4 bases from V and 2 from J, leaving 6 bases between them. The CDR3 consists of 14 residues. The CDR3 reads CASSSSAGANVLTF. In DNA, the CDR3 is TGTGCCAGCAGCTCTTCCGCTGGGGCCAACGTCCTGACTTTC.

This clonotype appeared a few times. The rearrangement uses TRBV5-6 and TRBJ2-2; the D gene is possibly TRBD2 (5 bases). V was cut by 5 bases and J by 8 bases, with 19 bases left in between. Per the germline V gene, CDR1 is SGHDT and CDR2 is YYEEEE. The CDR3 contains 15 residues. Here the CDR3 reads CASRSGPVEEGELFF. As DNA, the CDR3 is TGTGCCAGCAGGTCGGGTCCAGTGGAGGAAGGGGAGCTGTTTTTT.

The chain joins TRBV5-1 to TRBJ2-5; D unresolved. Germline CDR1 is SGHRS and CDR2 is YFSETQ. The CDR3 runs to 13 residues. The germline V and J ends were trimmed by 2 bases and 4 bases, with 9 bases remaining between them. CDR3 region: CASSFDPGETQYF. The CDR3 DNA sequence: TGCGCCAGCAGCTTCGATCCGGGAGAGACCCAGTACTTC.

This clonotype was observed a handful of times. CDR3 loop: CASSLTGLEKLFF. CDR3 DNA sequence: TGTGCCAGCAGCTTAACCGGGCTAGAAAAACTGTTTTTT. The rearrangement links TRBV7-9 to TRBJ1-4; D unresolved. The length of the CDR3 is 13 residues. V lost 2 bases and J lost 8, with 9 bases in between. From germline, CDR1 is SEHNR and CDR2 FQNEAQ (reference sequence).

This sequence joins TRBV5-1 and TRBJ2-4; 11 nucleotides align to TRBD2. This CDR3 contains 17 residues. Germline loops: CDR1 SGHRS, CDR2 YFSETQ. V trimming: 2 bases; J trimming: 0 bases; junction bases outside the gene matches: 4. In DNA form, the CDR3 reads TGCGCCAGCAGCTTACCGACTAGCGGGGTAGCCAAAAACATTCAGTACTTC. This sequence encodes CASSLPTSGVAKNIQYF.

This chain uses TRBV19 with TRBJ1-1; D is unresolved. The V and J ends lost 11 bases and 5 bases respectively, with 24 bases between them. This CDR3 has 15 amino acids. CDR1 LNHDA and CDR2 SQIVND come from the germline V gene (reference sequence). CDR3 sequence: CASRPDWGGRTEAFF. The DNA for the CDR3 is TGTGCCTCTAGGCCCGACTGGGGAGGAAGGACTGAAGCTTTCTTT.

The chain links TRBV2 to TRBJ1-2, with D possibly matching TRBD1 (6 bases). The length of the CDR3 is 15 residues. Germline CDR1 SNHLY, CDR2 FYNNEI. Trimming stripped 6 bases from V and 4 bases from J, with 18 bases between. The DNA for the CDR3 is TGTGCCAGCAGGGCCACAGGGCAAAGAATCTATGGCTACACCTTC. This gives the protein CASRATGQRIYGYTF.

The rearrangement uses TRBV10-3 and TRBJ2-6; no clear D. The CDR3 totals 13 residues. Germline V gives CDR1 ENHRY, CDR2 SYGVKD. V was pared by 6 bases and J by 0 bases, with 3 bases between. CDR3 region: CAIRDSGANVLTF. The CDR3 DNA follows: TGTGCCATCAGGGACTCTGGGGCCAACGTCCTGACTTTC.

This clonotype was counted a few times. The chain carries TRBV2 and TRBJ1-1, with unresolved D. Trimming removed 2 bases from V and 1 base from J, with 17 bases in between. CDR3 length equals 17 residues. The germline gives CDR1 SNHLY, CDR2 FYNNEI. Written as DNA, the CDR3 is TGTGCCAGCAGTGAACTCGGTTTTGGCAGATCGAACACTGAAGCTTTCTTT. This codes for CASSELGFGRSNTEAFF.

The chain has TRBV7-3 and TRBJ2-3; 12 bases map to TRBD2. After removal of 5 bases from V and 4 bases from J, the junction contained 4 bases not matched to a gene. The CDR3 loop spans 15 amino acids. Looked up from germline, CDR1 is SGHTA and CDR2 is FQGTGA. The CDR3 loop is CASSRLAGVPDTQYF. Here the CDR3 DNA reads TGTGCCAGCAGCCGACTAGCGGGAGTGCCAGATACGCAGTATTTT.

The chain is built from TRBV20-1 and TRBJ1-2; the D gene is possibly TRBD1 (5 bases). Between the trimmed V and J ends, which lost 0 bases and 4 bases, there was a span of 15 bases. There are 15 residues in the CDR3. Germline CDR1 DFQATT, CDR2 SNEGSKA (reference sequence). CDR3 amino acids: CSARDLRQLLYGYTF. CDR3 nucleotide sequence: TGCAGTGCTAGAGATCTGAGACAGTTACTCTATGGCTACACCTTC.

This clonotype was observed at least ten times. The chain employs TRBV10-3 and TRBJ1-1, with TRBD1 as a possible D gene (5 bases). The V and J ends lost 6 bases and 3 bases respectively, with 11 bases between them. The CDR3 contains 13 residues. The germline gives CDR1 ENHRY, CDR2 SYGVKD. CDR3 loop: CAISLGTHTEAFF. DNA for the CDR3: TGTGCCATCAGCCTCGGGACCCACACTGAAGCTTTCTTT.

There are a few counts of this clonotype. This chain links TRBV5-1 with TRBJ2-1, with 11 bases matching TRBD2. Germline V gives CDR1 SGHRS, CDR2 YFSETQ. The CDR3 consists of 19 residues. With V trimmed by 0 bases and J by 6 bases, 14 bases remained unmatched. DNA for the CDR3: TGCGCCAGCAGCTTGGCCGTTACCCAACTAGCGGGAGCCTTCAATGAGCAGTTCTTC. Its translation: CASSLAVTQLAGAFNEQFF.

This clonotype appeared a few times. The rearrangement uses TRBV9 and TRBJ2-3; D is unresolved. Looked up from germline, CDR1 is SGDLS and CDR2 is YYNGEE. Trimming cost V 4 bases and J 3 bases, with 15 bases left between them. This CDR3 spans 15 amino acids. The CDR3 DNA is TGTGCCAGCAGCACTCACCCCACCCGGACAGATACGCAGTATTTT. Translated: CASSTHPTRTDTQYF.

This clonotype occurred a few times. This chain joins TRBV20-1 and TRBJ2-7, with 9 positions matching TRBD2. CDR3 length: 14 amino acids. Germline V gene sequence: CDR1 DFQATT, CDR2 SNEGSKA (reference sequence). The J segment lost 6 bases and the V segment lost 1 base, leaving 7 bases of the junction unmatched. The CDR3 region is CSARGVSGSAEQYF. The CDR3 DNA sequence: TGCAGTGCTAGAGGGGTTAGCGGGAGCGCCGAGCAGTACTTC.

The table lists this clonotype with a few counts. V usage is TRBV5-1 and J usage is TRBJ2-3; possible D gene TRBD2, 5 bases. From germline, CDR1 is SGHRS and CDR2 YFSETQ. The CDR3 sequence is 16 residues long. With 0 bases removed from V and 2 bases from J, the gap between germline ends came to 13 bases. The CDR3 is CASSLAEGRVTDTQYF. The CDR3 DNA reads TGCGCCAGCAGCTTGGCCGAGGGCAGAGTCACAGATACGCAGTATTTT.

This clonotype came up many times. The gene calls are TRBV25-1 and TRBJ2-3; D is possibly TRBD2 (6 bases). Trimming shortened V by 3 bases and J by 6 bases, and 16 bases separated the two germline ends. The CDR3 extends over 15 amino acids. The germline V gene has CDR1 MGHDK and CDR2 SYGVNS. Here the CDR3 reads CASSDRGSPQDTQYF. In nucleotides, the CDR3 is TGTGCCAGCAGTGATCGGGGGTCTCCCCAGGATACGCAGTATTTT. Variable domain in full (rest from reference TRBV25-1 and TRBJ2-3): EADIYQTPRYLVIGTGKKITLECSQTMGHDKMYWYQQDPGMELHLIHYSYGVNSTEKGDLSSESTVSRIRTEHFPLTLESARPSHTSQYLCASSDRGSPQDTQYFGPGTRLTVL.